This T cell receptor (beta chain) was recorded in a study of T cell responses to AZD1222 COVID-19 vaccine. Findings of the study overall: Only a handful of AZD1222 recipients were seropositive at baseline. Nearly half of unique spike-specific TCRs reportedly avoided B.1.351 and B.1.1.7 mutated regions. Distributed over spike, vaccine-associated CD4 TCRs predominated at 160-218 and 743-854. The donor group comprised mostly white British people and more females; the analysis possibly underestimated clonal diversity.

CDR3 length equals 12 residues. In germline, CDR1 is SEHNR, CDR2 FQNEAQ (reference sequence). V was shortened by 3 bases and J by 5 bases, with 7 bases between the two germline ends. About this clone: The antigen remains unidentified.

Sequencing was performed with immunoSEQ multiplex PCR; in TCRdb, only in-frame clones are kept and a portion is missing. The data hold 84,000 or so clones, with approximately 89% observed a single time. Here the sequenced sample was peripheral blood, taken on day 0 of MenACWY control vaccination. The gene calls are TRBV7-9 and TRBJ1-1, with D hard to call. This clonotype was sampled from an adult in good health. CDR3 bases: TGTGCCAGCAGCTTTTTAAGAACTGAAGCTTTCTTT. This translates into CASSFLRTEAFF.